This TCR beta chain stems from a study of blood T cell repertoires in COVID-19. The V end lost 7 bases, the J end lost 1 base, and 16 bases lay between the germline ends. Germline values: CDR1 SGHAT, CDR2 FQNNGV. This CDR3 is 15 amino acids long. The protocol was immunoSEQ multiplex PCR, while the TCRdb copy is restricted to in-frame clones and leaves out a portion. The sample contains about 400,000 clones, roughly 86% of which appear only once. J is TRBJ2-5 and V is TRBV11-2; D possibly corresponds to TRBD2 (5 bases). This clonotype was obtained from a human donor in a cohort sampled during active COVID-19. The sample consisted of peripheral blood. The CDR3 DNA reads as TGTGCCAGCAACCCAGAAGGGAGAGGCCAAGAGACCCAGTACTTC. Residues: CASNPEGRGQETQYF.